The sequence of this TCR beta chain was determined in a study of regulatory T cells in long-lasting Graves disease. The time point is: newly diagnosed GD, antithyroid drugs for less than 3 months. Making the TCR library involved RNA that had been extracted from PBMCs. Construction of the TCR beta libraries employed iRepertoire HTBI primers in conjunction with Arm-PCR of CDR3 regions. TCRdb independently ran MiXCR on the multiplex PCR reads; one entry per CDR3 protein. The table shows roughly 610,000 distinct CDR3 sequences, with around 17% occurring only once. This clonotype was picked up many times. V shed 6 bases and J 2 bases; nucleotides not matched to a gene: 8. Germline V lookup: CDR1 SNHLY, CDR2 FYNNEI. The CDR3 is 15 residues long. Another study also made use of these data, one on T cells in Graves' hyperthyroidism and ophthalmopathy. That work contributes: Any patient presenting with uncontrolled infection, other autoimmune disease, pregnancy or lactation was left out. Carried out on the TCR CDR3, a first-round RT-PCR used the HTBI primer set.

The source is a woman aged 30 to 39 with Graves disease. The material was peripheral blood mononuclear cells (PBMCs), obtained at new diagnosis, from a patient treated with antithyroid drugs. The chain recombines TRBV2 with TRBJ2-3; 7 bases agree with TRBD2. The DNA of the CDR3 is TGTGCCAGCAGAGCCGAGCGGGGCTCCACAGATACGCAGTATTTT. Its protein is CASRAERGSTDTQYF.